A single sample is the source of the 17 T cell receptor beta chains below, sequenced in a study of cytomegalovirus exposure and HLA in healthy donors. The study ran its PCR with 60 Vbeta and 13 Jbeta primers. Assay used: immunoSEQ multiplex PCR; TCRdb lists only in-frame clones, some missing. The sample carries more than 50,000 clones, about 71% recorded once. What was sequenced was PBMCs. The receptors come from a woman aged 55-70 years in good health and CMV-seropositive.

In this sample, this clone turned up once. The chain carries TRBV11-2 and TRBJ2-5, with D possibly matching TRBD2 (5 bases). The CDR3 extends over 15 amino acids. The germline V gene encodes CDR1 SGHAT and CDR2 FQNNGV. Trimming cost V 2 bases and J 2 bases, with 12 bases left between them. DNA for the CDR3: TGTGCCAGCAGCTTAAGTACTGCGGGTCAAGAGACCCAGTACTTC. This gives the protein CASSLSTAGQETQYF.

This sequence joins TRBV11-2 and TRBJ2-1, with D maybe TRBD1 (6 bases). This CDR3 is built from 15 residues. Trimming removed 7 bases from V and 4 bases from J, with 17 bases in between. CDR1 and CDR2 from the germline V gene are SGHAT and FQNNGV. CDR3: CASTKGDNPYNEQFF. CDR3 sequence (DNA): TGTGCCAGCACCAAGGGGGACAACCCTTACAATGAGCAGTTCTTC.

The rearrangement uses TRBV9 and TRBJ2-4; maybe TRBD2 (6 bases). The germline V gene has CDR1 SGDLS and CDR2 YYNGEE. CDR3 size: 19 residues. Trimming removed 4 bases from V and 0 bases from J, with 23 bases in between. Here the CDR3 reads CASSSHRLDGSQAKNIQYF. The CDR3 DNA follows: TGTGCCAGCAGCTCTCACCGCCTGGACGGGAGCCAAGCCAAAAACATTCAGTACTTC.

This clone was found a few times. The genes are TRBV15 and TRBJ1-5, with D unclear. The V end was cut by 0 bases, the J end by 11 bases, with 8 bases between. Germline V gene sequence: CDR1 LNHNV, CDR2 YYDKDF (reference sequence). The CDR3 has 12 residues. The CDR3 spells CATSREGLAQHF. The CDR3 DNA sequence: TGTGCCACCAGCAGAGAGGGCCTGGCCCAGCATTTT. Using reference TRBV15 and TRBJ1-5 for the parts outside the CDR3, the full variable domain is DAMVIQNPRYQVTQFGKPVTLSCSQTLNHNVMYWYQQKSSQAPKLLFHYYDKDFNNEADTPDNFQSRRPNTSFCFLDIRSPGLGDTAMYLCATSREGLAQHFGDGTRLSIL.

This chain joins TRBV7-2 and TRBJ1-1; TRBD1 matches at 9 bases. This CDR3 comprises 15 residues. V lost 5 bases to trimming and J lost 4 bases; unmatched junction nucleotides: 8. CDR1 SGHTA and CDR2 FQGNSA come from the germline V gene. This CDR3 is CASSLQGAMGTEAFF. The CDR3 DNA is TGTGCCAGCAGCCTACAGGGGGCGATGGGCACTGAAGCTTTCTTT.

The chain links TRBV13 to TRBJ2-5; 9 bases map to TRBD1. Trimming at V came to 5 bases and at J to 6 bases, leaving 4 bases not matched to a gene. The length of the CDR3 is 13 residues. Germline-derived CDR1 and CDR2 are PRHDT and FYEKMQ (reference sequence). The CDR3 DNA sequence: TGTGCCAGCAGCGGACAGGGGTCAAAGACCCAGTACTTC. Translating gives CASSGQGSKTQYF.

The chain combines TRBV29-1 with TRBJ1-4; D gene ambiguous. Trimming removed 4 bases at V and 5 bases at J, with 11 bases between. CDR1 is SQVTM and CDR2 is ANQGSEA in the germline V gene. This CDR3 has 13 amino acids. In DNA, the CDR3 is TGCAGCGTTGCCGGGTCAGCGAATGAAAAACTGTTTTTT. As protein: CSVAGSANEKLFF.

The V and J genes are TRBV7-6 and TRBJ2-1; possibly TRBD2 for D (7 bases). Trimming left V 1 base short and J 6 bases short, with 13 bases between. Looked up from germline, CDR1 is SGHVS and CDR2 is FNYEAQ. The CDR3 loop spans 15 amino acids. Here the CDR3 DNA reads TGTGCCAGCAGCTTAGAGGGGGGGAGTAGCAATGAGCAGTTCTTC. Translated, it gives CASSLEGGSSNEQFF.

This clone was found once. The chain has TRBV2 and TRBJ1-2; D is possibly TRBD1 (5 bases). V was pared by 5 bases and J by 9 bases, with 22 bases between. The CDR3 contains 15 residues. Germline CDR1 is SNHLY and CDR2 is FYNNEI. CDR3 residues: CASSSSHQGSSSYTF. The CDR3 coding sequence is TGTGCCAGCAGTAGTAGTCACCAGGGATCCTCGAGCTACACCTTC.

V and J are TRBV13 and TRBJ2-1; D gene unclear. The germline V and J ends were trimmed by 4 bases and 5 bases, with 9 bases remaining between them. The CDR3 consists of 13 residues. Germline CDR1 reads PRHDT; CDR2 reads FYEKMQ (reference sequence). The DNA of the CDR3 is TGTGCCAGCAGCTCCCAGAATGACAATGAGCAGTTCTTC. It codes for CASSSQNDNEQFF.

With respect to this clone: A far larger clone is just one base off, so this is likely a read error. The chain employs TRBV5-1 and TRBJ2-7, with D perhaps matching TRBD2 (6 bases). Per germline, CDR1 SGHRS and CDR2 YFSETQ. This CDR3 has 15 amino acids. Trimming removed 4 bases at V and 3 bases at J, with 17 bases between. This CDR3 is CASSVGAGPNYEQYF. CDR3 DNA sequence: TGCGCCAGCAGCGTAGGCGCGGGGCCCAACTACGAGCAGTACTTC.

The chain is built from TRBV29-1 and TRBJ2-1; TRBD1 might be the D (6 bases). CDR3 length: 14 amino acids. Germline lookup yields CDR1 SQVTM and CDR2 ANQGSEA. Trimming left V 2 bases short and J 3 bases short, with 11 bases between. This CDR3 is CSVERQGHYNEQFF. CDR3 DNA sequence: TGCAGCGTTGAACGCCAGGGGCACTACAATGAGCAGTTCTTC.

DNA for the CDR3: TGTGCCAGCAGCGCGGGGACGATCCCCCACTACACCTTC. Protein product: CASSAGTIPHYTF. V gene TRBV5-6 combines with J gene TRBJ1-2; maybe TRBD1 (5 bases). Looked up from germline, CDR1 is SGHDT and CDR2 is YYEEEE. CDR3 length: 13 residues. Trimming removed 4 bases at V and 10 bases at J, with 17 bases between.

The rearrangement links TRBV25-1 to TRBJ1-1, with D possibly matching TRBD1 (6 bases). Between the trimmed V and J ends, which lost 6 bases and 2 bases, there was a span of 13 bases. The CDR3 consists of 14 residues. Germline V gives CDR1 MGHDK, CDR2 SYGVNS. CDR3 amino acids: CASRQGPSNTEAFF. CDR3 sequence (DNA): TGTGCCAGCAGACAGGGCCCTTCCAACACTGAAGCTTTCTTT. Full variable domain (missing parts from reference TRBV25-1 and TRBJ1-1): EADIYQTPRYLVIGTGKKITLECSQTMGHDKMYWYQQDPGMELHLIHYSYGVNSTEKGDLSSESTVSRIRTEHFPLTLESARPSHTSQYLCASRQGPSNTEAFFGQGTRLTVV.

The gene calls are TRBV29-1 and TRBJ2-1, with 7 bases that match TRBD2. The germline V gene encodes CDR1 SQVTM and CDR2 ANQGSEA. V was pared by 8 bases and J by 9 bases, with 13 bases of the junction left unmatched. CDR3 size: 13 residues. CDR3 loop: CSLAGEVGGEQFF. The CDR3, as DNA: TGCAGCCTCGCGGGGGAAGTAGGTGGTGAGCAGTTCTTC.

J is TRBJ2-5 and V is TRBV5-1, with 15 nucleotides matching TRBD2. J gave up 5 bases and V 0 bases, and 8 bases lay outside the gene matches. Germline assignment: CDR1 SGHRS and CDR2 YFSETQ. The CDR3 is made up of 18 amino acids. The CDR3 sequence is CASSLASGLAGGKETQYF. The DNA of the CDR3 is TGCGCCAGCAGCTTGGCGTCGGGACTAGCGGGGGGCAAGGAGACCCAGTACTTC. Together with reference TRBV5-1 and TRBJ2-5, the CDR3 gives the full variable domain: KAGVTQTPRYLIKTRGQQVTLSCSPISGHRSVSWYQQTPGQGLQFLFEYFSETQRNKGNFPGRFSGRQFSNSRSEMNVSTLELGDSALYLCASSLASGLAGGKETQYFGPGTRLLVL.

This chain uses TRBV7-9 with TRBJ1-1; tentative D call: TRBD1 (5 bases). The CDR3 extends over 12 amino acids. CDR1 SEHNR and CDR2 FQNEAQ come from the germline V gene (reference sequence). V lost 8 bases to trimming and J lost 6 bases, with 13 bases between them. CDR3 nucleotide sequence: TGTGCCAGCGGGGGGACGGGGGCTGAAGCTTTCTTT. Amino acids: CASGGTGAEAFF.